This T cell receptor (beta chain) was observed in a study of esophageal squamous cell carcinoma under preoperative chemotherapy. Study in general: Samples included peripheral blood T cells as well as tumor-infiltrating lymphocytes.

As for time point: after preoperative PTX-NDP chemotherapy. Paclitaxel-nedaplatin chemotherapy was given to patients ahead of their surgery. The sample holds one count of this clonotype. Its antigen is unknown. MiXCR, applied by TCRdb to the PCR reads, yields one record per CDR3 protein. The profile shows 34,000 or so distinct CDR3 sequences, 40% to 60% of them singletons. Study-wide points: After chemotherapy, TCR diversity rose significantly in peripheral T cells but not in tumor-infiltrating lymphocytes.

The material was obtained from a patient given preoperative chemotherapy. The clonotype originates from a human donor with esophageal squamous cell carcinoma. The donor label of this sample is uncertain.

CDR3 coding DNA: TGTGCCATCATGGACAGGGCGGCCACCGATAAGCAGTTTTTT. This encodes CAIMDRAATDKQFF. The V call is TRBV7-2, the J call TRBJ2-2, with 8 bases fitting TRBD1. Germline V CDR1 and CDR2: SGHTA, FQGNSA. This CDR3 spans 14 amino acids. V trimming: 10 bases; J trimming: 16 bases; junction bases outside the gene matches: 20.